These 8 T cell receptor beta chains were sequenced from one sample in a study of OX40 agonist ivuxolimab in advanced cancers. TCRdb keeps only in-frame clones here, not all; method: immunoSEQ multiplex PCR. The sample includes tens of thousands of clones, approximately 86% of them seen just once. Sequencing used CD4+ or CD8+ T cells sorted from blood, obtained in a trial of the OX40 agonist ivuxolimab. These receptors all come from an adult with an advanced solid tumor such as melanoma, head and neck, liver or kidney cancer.

The J gene is TRBJ2-1, the V gene TRBV21-1; TRBD2, the D gene given by the table, was not confirmed from the DNA. TRBV21-1 is shown as a pseudogene. This CDR3 has 17 residues. DNA of the CDR3: TGTGCCAGCAGACCCCTAGGACTAGCGGGAGGCTACAATGAGCAGTTCTTC. Its translation is CASRPLGLAGGYNEQFF.

This clone was recorded once. The V call is TRBV7-3, the J call TRBJ2-7; D not resolved. V lost 2 bases and J lost 5, with 10 bases in between. The germline V gene has CDR1 SGHTA and CDR2 FQGTGA. There are 13 residues in the CDR3. This chain's CDR3 is CASSLVGNNEQYF. Here the CDR3 DNA reads TGTGCCAGCAGCTTAGTTGGCAATAACGAGCAGTACTTC.

CDR3 nucleotide sequence: TGTGCCAGCTCACCATACGGACTTCCCACCGGGGAGCTGTTTTTT. Amino acid sequence: CASSPYGLPTGELFF. The chain couples TRBV18 to TRBJ2-2; possible D gene TRBD2, 5 bases. The CDR3 is 15 residues long. Germline V lookup: CDR1 KGHSH, CDR2 LQKENI. Trimming removed 2 bases from V and 4 bases from J, with 11 bases in between.

This sequence joins TRBV5-1 and TRBJ2-3; D is undetermined. V lost 4 bases to trimming and J lost 7 bases, with 7 bases between them. Germline V lookup: CDR1 SGHRS, CDR2 YFSETQ. The CDR3 spans 11 residues. The CDR3 loop is CASSGINTQYF. CDR3 nucleotide sequence: TGCGCCAGCAGCGGGATAAATACGCAGTATTTT.

J is TRBJ2-2 and V is TRBV5-4; D is uncertain. Trimming removed 2 bases from V and 7 bases from J, with 12 bases in between. CDR1 and CDR2 from the germline V gene are SGHNT and YYREEE (reference sequence). The CDR3 totals 14 residues. CDR3 sequence reads: CASSFPYGDGELFF. Written as DNA, the CDR3 is TGTGCCAGCAGCTTCCCCTACGGCGACGGGGAGCTGTTTTTT.

This clone appeared once. The gene calls are TRBV7-9 and TRBJ1-1, with D tentatively TRBD1 (5 bases). From germline, CDR1 is SEHNR and CDR2 FQNEAQ (reference sequence). V lost 5 bases to trimming and J lost 0 bases, with 10 bases between them. The CDR3 totals 14 residues. The DNA for the CDR3 is TGTGCCAGCAGCCTGACAGATATGAACACTGAAGCTTTCTTT. It specifies CASSLTDMNTEAFF. Full variable domain (missing parts from reference TRBV7-9 and TRBJ1-1): DTGVSQNPRHKITKRGQNVTFRCDPISEHNRLYWYRQTLGQGPEFLTYFQNEAQLEKSRLLSDRFSAERPKGSFSTLEIQRTEQGDSAMYLCASSLTDMNTEAFFGQGTRLTVV.

This chain uses TRBV2 with TRBJ2-1, with a possible D match to TRBD2 (7 bases). V was trimmed by 6 bases and J by 10 bases, leaving 22 bases between them. This CDR3 is built from 15 residues. Germline CDR1 and CDR2: SNHLY and FYNNEI. In DNA form, the CDR3 reads TGTGCCAGCAGCGTGGGGGCTAGCGGAGGTTCGGAGCAGTTCTTC. Its protein product is CASSVGASGGSEQFF.

This rearrangement joins TRBV7-9 to TRBJ2-1, with TRBD2 identical over 7 bases. The CDR3 is made up of 13 amino acids. Trimming took 3 bases from V and 6 from J; bases not matched to a gene: 2. Germline V CDR1 and CDR2: SEHNR, FQNEAQ (reference sequence). The CDR3 here is CASSFTGGNEQFF. The DNA for the CDR3 is TGTGCCAGCAGCTTTACGGGGGGCAATGAGCAGTTCTTC. Combining the CDR3 with reference TRBV7-9 and TRBJ2-1 gives the whole variable domain DTGVSQNPRHKITKRGQNVTFRCDPISEHNRLYWYRQTLGQGPEFLTYFQNEAQLEKSRLLSDRFSAERPKGSFSTLEIQRTEQGDSAMYLCASSFTGGNEQFFGPGTRLTVL.